Below, 21 T cell receptor beta chains from the same sample are listed, as sequenced in a study of T cell repertoires in cytomegalovirus infection. TCRdb analysed the reads with MiXCR anew, one entry per CDR3 protein. The sample includes 200,000 to 300,000 distinct CDR3 sequences, roughly 9.1% seen only once; the top ten take about 14%. Sequencing used PBMCs. These receptors came from a human donor in good health (CMV status not recorded). Some clones in this sample may be carry-over from other donors' samples.

V gene TRBV20-1 combines with J gene TRBJ1-1, with TRBD1 identical over 7 bases. The CDR3 totals 12 residues. The V gene's germline CDR1 is DFQATT and CDR2 SNEGSKA (reference sequence). J was trimmed by 7 bases and V by 6 bases; bases with no gene match: 8. For the CDR3, the DNA is TGCAGTGCACCAAAAGGGGGCGGTGAAGCTTTCTTT. Protein: CSAPKGGGEAFF.

This clonotype was detected ten times or more. The genes are TRBV7-2 and TRBJ2-2; 8 positions match TRBD2. This CDR3 is 18 amino acids long. The trim removed 3 bases at V and 0 bases at J, leaving 9 bases unmatched. The germline CDR1 and CDR2 sequences are SGHTA and FQGNSA. The CDR3 protein is CASSFSGGISTNTGELFF. The CDR3 region has the DNA TGTGCCAGCAGCTTTTCGGGGGGGATCTCCACGAACACCGGGGAGCTGTTTTTT.

In this sample, this clonotype turned up many times. CDR3 sequence reads: CASSLGGHRTDTQYF. The CDR3 DNA follows: TGTGCCAGCAGCTTAGGGGGGCACCGCACAGATACGCAGTATTTT. The chain carries TRBV7-3 and TRBJ2-3, with D possibly called TRBD1 or TRBD2 (6 bases each). From germline, CDR1 is SGHTA and CDR2 FQGTGA. The germline V and J ends were trimmed by 2 bases and 1 base, with 10 bases remaining between them. CDR3 length: 15 amino acids.

This clonotype was recorded at least ten times. This chain uses TRBV7-6 with TRBJ1-1; D is uncertain. Germline V CDR1 and CDR2: SGHVS, FNYEAQ. V gave up 6 bases and J gave up 4 bases, with 12 bases separating them. The CDR3 extends over 13 amino acids. This chain's CDR3 is CASSPGPPTEAFF. In DNA form, the CDR3 reads TGTGCCAGCAGTCCCGGGCCTCCCACTGAAGCTTTCTTT. Looking up the rest from reference TRBV7-6 and TRBJ1-1 gives the full variable domain: GAGVSQSPRYKVTKRGQDVALRCDPISGHVSLYWYRQALGQGPEFLTYFNYEAQQDKSGLPNDRFSAERPEGSISTLTIQRTEQRDSAMYRCASSPGPPTEAFFGQGTRLTVV.

This clonotype was counted ten times or more. The gene calls are TRBV5-4 and TRBJ2-5; D is possibly TRBD1 or TRBD2 (7 bases each). Germline V gene lookup returns CDR1 SGHNT and CDR2 YYREEE (reference sequence). The CDR3 consists of 13 residues. Between the trimmed V and J ends, which lost 4 bases and 5 bases, there was a span of 12 bases. The CDR3 loop is CASSQGGYETQYF. CDR3 DNA: TGTGCCAGCAGCCAGGGGGGGTATGAGACCCAGTACTTC.

This clonotype was observed many times. The chain couples TRBV6-6 to TRBJ1-1; D gene uncertain. Per the germline V gene, CDR1 is MNHNY and CDR2 is SVGAGI (reference sequence). The CDR3 is 15 amino acids. V lost 6 bases, J lost 0 bases, and 14 bases lay in between. The CDR3, as DNA: TGTGCCAGCAGGCGTGGTGGGAACATGAACACTGAAGCTTTCTTT. Its protein is CASRRGGNMNTEAFF.

The sample holds many counts of this clonotype. The chain employs TRBV7-2 and TRBJ1-5, with 11 nucleotides matching TRBD1. CDR3 length equals 14 residues. Germline V gene data show CDR1 as SGHTA and CDR2 as FQGNSA. V dropped 5 bases and J dropped 11; count of bases not matched to a gene: 8. The chain's CDR3 is CASSRDRGTVTQHF. The CDR3, as DNA: TGTGCCAGCAGCCGGGACAGGGGGACTGTAACCCAGCATTTT.

This clonotype was seen only a few times. The rearrangement links TRBV29-1 to TRBJ2-5, with D perhaps given as TRBD1 or TRBD2 (5 bases each). Trimming removed 3 bases from V and 4 bases from J, with 9 bases in between. The V gene's germline CDR1 is SQVTM and CDR2 ANQGSEA. The CDR3 has 12 amino acids. DNA of the CDR3: TGCAGCGTTGAGAGGGGCGGAGAGACCCAGTACTTC. Its translation is CSVERGGETQYF.

In this sample, this clonotype turned up many times. This chain links TRBV2 with TRBJ1-5, with D possibly being TRBD1 (5 bases). The CDR3 is made up of 16 amino acids. Between the trimmed V and J ends, which lost 7 bases and 0 bases, there was a span of 16 bases. The germline V gene has CDR1 SNHLY and CDR2 FYNNEI. CDR3 protein: CASTLGTLDSNQPQHF. Written as DNA, the CDR3 is TGTGCCAGCACCCTCGGGACTTTGGATAGCAATCAGCCCCAGCATTTT.

This clonotype was counted at least ten times. The genes are TRBV4-1 and TRBJ2-1; 7 bases fit TRBD2. This CDR3 spans 18 amino acids. V dropped 0 bases and J dropped 2; count of bases not matched to a gene: 10. Germline-derived CDR1 and CDR2 are MGHRA and YSYEKL. Here the CDR3 reads CASSQEGGSGAAYNEQFF. DNA for the CDR3: TGCGCCAGCAGCCAAGAGGGCGGGAGCGGGGCGGCCTACAATGAGCAGTTCTTC.

This clonotype was picked up many times. The gene calls are TRBV14 and TRBJ1-5; D unclear. The V and J ends lost 6 bases and 6 bases respectively, with 12 bases between them. Germline V gives CDR1 SGHDN, CDR2 FVKESK. This CDR3 is 13 amino acids long. CDR3 sequence reads: CASRSMDRQPQHF. For the CDR3, the DNA is TGTGCCAGCAGATCAATGGACCGTCAGCCCCAGCATTTT.

This clonotype was counted at least ten times. The rearrangement uses TRBV6-2 or TRBV6-3 and TRBJ2-1, with 9 bases matching TRBD1. Germline V CDR1 and CDR2: MNHEY, SVGEGT. The length of the CDR3 is 16 residues. The J segment lost 2 bases and the V segment lost 6 bases, leaving 8 bases of the junction unmatched. The CDR3 DNA is TGTGCCAGCAGAGGCCGACAGGGGGAGACCTACAATGAGCAGTTCTTC. Its translation: CASRGRQGETYNEQFF.

The chain couples TRBV18 to TRBJ1-2; 9 nucleotides agree with TRBD1. The germline V gene encodes CDR1 KGHSH and CDR2 LQKENI. This CDR3 contains 14 residues. Unmatched junction bases numbered 7, after V lost 7 bases and J lost 4 bases. In nucleotides, the CDR3 is TGTGCCAGCTTCCACGGACAGGGGCGCTATGGCTACACCTTC. Translation: CASFHGQGRYGYTF.

The rearrangement uses TRBV7-2 and TRBJ2-7, with 9 nucleotides matching TRBD1. CDR3 length: 13 amino acids. Germline V gene sequence: CDR1 SGHTA, CDR2 FQGNSA. The trim removed 6 bases at V and 6 bases at J, leaving 6 bases unmatched. CDR3 bases: TGTGCCAGCAGAGCCGGGACAGGGTTCGAGCAGTACTTC. It codes for CASRAGTGFEQYF.

This clonotype was counted many times. V is TRBV7-9 and J is TRBJ1-1; D is unclear. Germline V gives CDR1 SEHNR, CDR2 FQNEAQ (reference sequence). The CDR3 contains 15 residues. The V end lost 0 bases, the J end lost 5 bases, and 13 bases lay between the germline ends. The DNA of the CDR3 is TGTGCCAGCAGCTTAGCGGGCCGCCCCCCAACTGAAGCTTTCTTT. It is translated as CASSLAGRPPTEAFF.

This clonotype showed up many times. The chain couples TRBV19 to TRBJ2-7; 13 bases agree with TRBD2. The J segment lost 6 bases and the V segment lost 5 bases, leaving 4 bases of the junction unmatched. CDR1 LNHDA and CDR2 SQIVND come from the germline V gene (reference sequence). This CDR3 is built from 14 residues. DNA for the CDR3: TGTGCCAGTAGTGAAGGACTAGCGGGGGTCGAGCAGTACTTC. It codes for CASSEGLAGVEQYF.

This clonotype was observed many times. V usage is TRBV7-2 and J usage is TRBJ2-7, with 9 nucleotides matching TRBD2. V shed 6 bases, J shed 0 bases, and the junction held 3 bases outside the gene matches. Germline values: CDR1 SGHTA, CDR2 FQGNSA. CDR3 length: 14 amino acids. DNA of the CDR3: TGTGCCAGCAGATTTAGCGGGAGCTCCTACGAGCAGTACTTC. This codes for CASRFSGSSYEQYF.

The chain combines TRBV28 with TRBJ1-5, with D possibly being TRBD1 (6 bases). This CDR3 comprises 16 residues. V lost 7 bases and J lost 3, with 19 bases in between. Germline assignment: CDR1 MDHEN and CDR2 SYDVKM. CDR3 loop: CASTQAPRGPNQPQHF. As DNA, the CDR3 is TGTGCCAGCACCCAAGCCCCCAGGGGACCCAATCAGCCCCAGCATTTT.

In its sample, this clonotype was seen a few times. The DNA for the CDR3 is TGTGCCAGCAACAGACTAGCGGGGGCCCATGAGCAGTTCTTC. Translating gives CASNRLAGAHEQFF. The V and J genes are TRBV6-2 or TRBV6-3 and TRBJ2-1, with 12 bases lining up with TRBD2. The V and J ends lost 7 bases and 8 bases, in that order; junction bases with no gene match: 6. The germline V gene encodes CDR1 MNHEY and CDR2 SVGEGT. CDR3 length: 14 amino acids.

This clonotype was found many times. The chain uses TRBV11-2 and TRBJ2-2, with D possibly being TRBD1 (5 bases). V was cut by 4 bases and J by 0 bases, with 15 bases left in between. Germline V gives CDR1 SGHAT, CDR2 FQNNGV. This CDR3 comprises 17 residues. The CDR3 spells CASSYRAGFANTGELFF. CDR3 DNA sequence: TGTGCCAGCAGCTACCGGGCAGGGTTCGCGAACACCGGGGAGCTGTTTTTT.

There are a few counts of this clonotype. The chain employs TRBV7-2 and TRBJ2-2; D not certain. The ends were cut back, 2 bases at V and 1 base at J, with 8 bases in the middle. The CDR3 runs to 15 residues. Germline V gives CDR1 SGHTA, CDR2 FQGNSA. Here the CDR3 reads CASSLSVQNTGELFF. The CDR3 DNA follows: TGTGCCAGCAGCTTAAGTGTACAGAACACCGGGGAGCTGTTTTTT.